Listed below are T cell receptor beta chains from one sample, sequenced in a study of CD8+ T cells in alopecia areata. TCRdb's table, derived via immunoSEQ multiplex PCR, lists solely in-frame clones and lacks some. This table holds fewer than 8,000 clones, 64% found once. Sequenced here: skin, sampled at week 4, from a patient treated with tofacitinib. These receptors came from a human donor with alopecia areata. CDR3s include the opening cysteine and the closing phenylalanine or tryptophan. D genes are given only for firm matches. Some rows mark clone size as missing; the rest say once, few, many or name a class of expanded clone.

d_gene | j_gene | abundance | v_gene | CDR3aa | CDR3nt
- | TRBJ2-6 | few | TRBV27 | CASSPSPHGLEANVLTF | TGTGCCAGCAGTCCCTCGCCCCACGGGCTAGAGGCCAACGTCCTGACTTTC
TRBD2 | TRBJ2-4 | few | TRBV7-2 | CASTPDPGGNIQYF | TGTGCCAGCACCCCCGATCCGGGGGGAAACATTCAGTACTTC
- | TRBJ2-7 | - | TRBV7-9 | CASSSRTDSYEQYF | TGTGCCAGCAGCTCCCGGACAGATTCCTACGAGCAGTACTTC
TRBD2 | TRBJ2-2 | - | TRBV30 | CAWSVTSGSWGTGELFF | TGTGCCTGGAGTGTAACTAGCGGGAGTTGGGGCACCGGGGAGCTGTTTTTT
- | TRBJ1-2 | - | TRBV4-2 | CASSQEAFVGDPPYGYTF | TGTGCCAGCAGCCAAGAGGCCTTCGTGGGGGATCCCCCCTATGGCTACACCTTC
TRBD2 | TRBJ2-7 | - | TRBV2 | CASSAGTSGSYEQYF | TGTGCCAGCAGTGCAGGGACTAGCGGCTCCTACGAGCAGTACTTC
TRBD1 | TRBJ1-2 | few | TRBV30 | CAWSGGSAQGAYYGYTF | TGTGCCTGGAGTGGAGGGTCCGCACAGGGGGCGTACTATGGCTACACCTTC
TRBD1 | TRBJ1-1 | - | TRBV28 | CASTTGTGLVEAFF | TGTGCCAGCACCACCGGGACAGGGTTGGTTGAAGCTTTCTTT
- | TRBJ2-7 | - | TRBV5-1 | CASSLALERANEQYF | TGCGCCAGCAGCTTGGCACTAGAGCGAGCCAACGAGCAGTACTTC
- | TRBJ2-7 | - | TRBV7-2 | CASSSQGFSSYEQYF | TGTGCCAGCAGCTCGCAGGGGTTCTCCTCCTACGAGCAGTACTTC
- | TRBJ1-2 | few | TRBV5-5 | CASSLALTGVYGYTF | TGTGCCAGCAGCTTGGCCCTAACGGGGGTTTATGGCTACACCTTC
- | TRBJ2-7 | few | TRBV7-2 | CASSLGTYEQYF | TGTGCCAGCAGCTTAGGGACCTACGAGCAGTACTTC
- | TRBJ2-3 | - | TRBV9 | CASSVEGGRPYTDTQYF | TGTGCCAGCAGCGTAGAGGGGGGGCGGCCATACACAGATACGCAGTATTTT